A single sample gave rise to the 13 T cell receptor beta chains below, sequenced in a study of regulatory T cells in long-lasting Graves disease. To make TCR beta libraries, researchers used iRepertoire HTBI primers and Arm-PCR of CDR3 regions. TCRdb re-analysed the multiplex PCR reads in MiXCR, keeping a single row per CDR3 protein. Of about 620,000 distinct CDR3 sequences in the sample, 16% were seen once. Time point meaning: newly diagnosed GD, antithyroid drugs for less than 3 months. After RNA was extracted from PBMCs, the TCR library was made from it. The sample was also linked to a second study, of T cells in Graves' hyperthyroidism and ophthalmopathy.

The source material was peripheral blood mononuclear cells (PBMCs), sampled at new diagnosis, from a patient treated with antithyroid drugs. The receptor set was obtained from a woman in her twenties or thirties with Graves disease.

This clonotype was counted at least ten times. The chain is built from TRBV27 and TRBJ1-4, with 7 bases that match TRBD1. Trimming cost V 4 bases and J 8 bases; bases outside gene matches: 16. This CDR3 contains 17 residues. Germline CDR1 reads MNHEY; CDR2 reads SMNVEV (reference sequence). Written as DNA, the CDR3 is TGTGCCAGCAGTTCCCGGTATATTGTGGGGACAGTCGAAAAACTGTTTTTT. Encoded protein: CASSSRYIVGTVEKLFF. The full variable domain, in which reference TRBV27 and TRBJ1-4 provide the parts outside the CDR3, is EAQVTQNPRYLITVTGKKLTVTCSQNMNHEYMSWYRQDPGLGLRQIYYSMNVEVTDKGDVPEGYKVSRKEKRNFPLILESPSPNQTSLYFCASSSRYIVGTVEKLFFGSGTQLSVL.

This clonotype was counted only a few times. The chain joins TRBV10-3 to TRBJ1-3, with 7 bases identical to TRBD1. This CDR3 is 15 amino acids long. Unmatched junction bases numbered 7, after V lost 8 bases and J lost 0 bases. The germline V gene has CDR1 ENHRY and CDR2 SYGVKD. CDR3 bases: TGTGCCATCGTGCCGACAGGGCTCTCTGGAAACACCATATATTTT. It specifies CAIVPTGLSGNTIYF.

Many counts were recorded for this clonotype. The V call is TRBV7-3, the J call TRBJ2-2; no definite D call. The CDR3 consists of 15 residues. The V gene lost 6 bases and the J gene lost 0 bases, with 11 bases spanning the gap. Looked up from germline, CDR1 is SGHTA and CDR2 is FQGTGA. The CDR3 DNA sequence: TGTGCCAGCAGAACGGAGAGCGCGAACACCGGGGAGCTGTTTTTT. Its protein product is CASRTESANTGELFF. Full variable domain (missing parts from reference TRBV7-3 and TRBJ2-2): GAGVSQTPSNKVTEKGKYVELRCDPISGHTALYWYRQSLGQGPEFLIYFQGTGAADDSGLPNDRFFAVRPEGSVSTLKIQRTERGDSAVYLCASRTESANTGELFFGEGSRLTVL.

This clonotype appeared many times. The V call is TRBV12-3 or TRBV12-4, the J call TRBJ1-6; 8 nucleotides match TRBD1. The V segment lost 8 bases and the J segment 10 bases; nucleotides outside the gene matches: 10. The CDR3 is made up of 14 amino acids. In DNA form, the CDR3 reads TGTGCCAGCGGAAGGACAGGGTCGGGGTCACCCCTCCACTTT. It is translated as CASGRTGSGSPLHF.

This clonotype has a count of ten or more. The chain combines TRBV20-1 with TRBJ1-2, with a possible D match to TRBD1 (6 bases). V lost 6 bases to trimming and J lost 5 bases, with 13 bases between them. Germline V CDR1 and CDR2: DFQATT, SNEGSKA (reference sequence). This CDR3 spans 12 amino acids. CDR3 bases: TGCAGTGCGTGGGACACCCCATATGGCTACACCTTC. This gives the protein CSAWDTPYGYTF.

This clonotype was observed at least ten times. This chain joins TRBV28 and TRBJ1-2, with D hard to call. CDR1 and CDR2 from the germline V gene are MDHEN and SYDVKM. The CDR3 spans 14 residues. V was pared by 2 bases and J by 2 bases, with 9 bases between. CDR3 in DNA: TGTGCCAGCAGTTTAGGGGTAATGAACTATGGCTACACCTTC. This gives the protein CASSLGVMNYGYTF.

The chain couples TRBV7-2 to TRBJ2-2; 8 nucleotides line up with TRBD2. The CDR3 length is 18 residues. CDR1 is SGHTA, CDR2 FQGNSA, per germline. J lost 4 bases, V lost 6 bases, and 16 bases had no gene match. This CDR3 is CASRLRPAGARVTGELFF. As DNA, the CDR3 is TGTGCCAGCAGATTACGACCAGCGGGAGCCCGAGTCACCGGGGAGCTGTTTTTT.

The sample holds many counts of this clonotype. The chain is built from TRBV7-9 and TRBJ2-7; D assignment may be TRBD1 or TRBD2 (5 bases each). The V gene lost 3 bases and the J gene lost 0 bases, with 15 bases spanning the gap. Germline V gene sequence: CDR1 SEHNR, CDR2 FQNEAQ (reference sequence). The CDR3 is 16 residues long. In DNA form, the CDR3 reads TGTGCCAGCAGCTTCACCCAGGGACCCAGCTCCTACGAGCAGTACTTC. Protein product: CASSFTQGPSSYEQYF.

This clonotype was seen ten or more times. The chain combines TRBV28 with TRBJ2-7; D is uncertain. The V end was cut by 6 bases, the J end by 7 bases, with 16 bases between. The CDR3 spans 13 residues. Germline-derived CDR1 and CDR2 are MDHEN and SYDVKM. DNA for the CDR3: TGTGCCAGCAGATCTGATCTAAGCGATGAGCAGTACTTC. It encodes CASRSDLSDEQYF. Based on the CDR3 plus reference TRBV28 and TRBJ2-7, the full variable domain is DVKVTQSSRYLVKRTGEKVFLECVQDMDHENMFWYRQDPGLGLRLIYFSYDVKMKEKGDIPEGYSVSREKKERFSLILESASTNQTSMYLCASRSDLSDEQYFGPGTRLTVT.

The rearrangement uses TRBV7-2 and TRBJ2-7; D gene ambiguous. The V and J ends lost 3 bases and 9 bases respectively, with 12 bases between them. The CDR3 is 12 residues long. The V gene's germline CDR1 is SGHTA and CDR2 FQGNSA. CDR3 coding DNA: TGTGCCAGCAGCTTCTTAGAAAGTGTGCAGTACTTC. Its translation is CASSFLESVQYF. Combining the CDR3 with reference TRBV7-2 and TRBJ2-7 gives the whole variable domain GAGVSQSPSNKVTEKGKDVELRCDPISGHTALYWYRQSLGQGLEFLIYFQGNSAPDKSGLPSDRFSAERTGGSVSTLTIQRTQQEDSAVYLCASSFLESVQYFGPGTRLTVT.

This clonotype has just one count. The chain uses TRBV30 and TRBJ2-7; D is ambiguous. Germline assignment: CDR1 GTSNPN and CDR2 SVGIG (reference sequence). CDR3 length: 13 residues. Trimming pared 0 bases from V and 7 bases from J, leaving 13 bases between. The CDR3 loop is CAWSVGSAWEQYF. The DNA for the CDR3 is TGTGCCTGGAGTGTAGGAAGCGCCTGGGAGCAGTACTTC.

This clonotype was seen repeatedly, ten times or more. The gene calls are TRBV20-1 and TRBJ2-7; no clear D. This CDR3 is 13 amino acids long. The V and J ends lost 5 bases and 3 bases respectively, with 14 bases between them. The germline gives CDR1 DFQATT, CDR2 SNEGSKA (reference sequence). CDR3 bases: TGCAGTGCTCCCATGGACCGAATCTACGAGCAGTACTTC. Translating it yields CSAPMDRIYEQYF.

This clonotype was counted only a few times. The chain uses TRBV28 and TRBJ2-5, with a weak D call TRBD2 (6 bases). Germline assignment: CDR1 MDHEN and CDR2 SYDVKM. V was trimmed by 0 bases and J by 5 bases, leaving 13 bases between them. CDR3 length: 15 residues. This chain's CDR3 is CASSLWSGGGETQYF. The CDR3 bases are TGTGCCAGCAGTTTATGGTCCGGGGGTGGGGAGACCCAGTACTTC.